The 17 T cell receptor beta chains listed next were all sequenced from one sample in a study of T cell changes during pregnancy in multiple sclerosis. Using immunoSEQ multiplex PCR, the repertoire was profiled, and TCRdb retains in-frame clones only, with some absent. The data hold about 49,000 clones, with 94% observed a single time. Sequencing was performed on CD8+ T cells from peripheral blood mononuclear cells, taken before pregnancy. These receptors all come from a female donor with multiple sclerosis, enrolled in a pregnancy study.

In nucleotides, the CDR3 is TGTGCCAGCAGGACCGAGGCAGGCGCGGGCTACGAGCAGTACTTC. Translating gives CASRTEAGAGYEQYF. The V call is TRBV27, the J call TRBJ2-7; TRBD2 is a possible D gene (5 bases). V was clipped by 6 bases and J by 3 bases, with 18 bases between them. CDR3 size: 15 residues. Per the germline V gene, CDR1 is MNHEY and CDR2 is SMNVEV (reference sequence).

This clone has only one observation. At one of its ends the junction is not consistent with the germline gene, which may arise from a read error. J is TRBJ2-3 and V is TRBV6-1; 13 bases align to TRBD2. Per germline, CDR1 MNHNS and CDR2 SASEGT. The length of the CDR3 is 18 residues. DNA of the CDR3: TGTGCCAGCAGTGAGCGACTAGCGGGAGGTGGAGGCACAGATACGCATTATTTT. It encodes CASSERLAGGGGTDTHYF.

This chain uses TRBV7-2 with TRBJ2-5; D might be TRBD2 (6 bases). Germline CDR1 SGHTA, CDR2 FQGNSA. CDR3 size: 17 residues. Trimming left V 2 bases short and J 1 base short, with 17 bases between. CDR3 nucleotide sequence: TGTGCCAGCAGCTTACGGGTATTAGCGGTAACCCAAGAGACCCAGTACTTC. Translating gives CASSLRVLAVTQETQYF.

The genes are TRBV15 and TRBJ1-3; 9 bases are a match to TRBD1. The CDR3 totals 15 residues. In germline, CDR1 is LNHNV, CDR2 YYDKDF (reference sequence). Trimming at V came to 3 bases and at J to 2 bases, leaving 2 bases not matched to a gene. The CDR3 nucleotides read TGTGCCACCAGCAGCCGGACAGGGGCTGGAAACACCATATATTTT. Encoded protein: CATSSRTGAGNTIYF.

Worth noting for this clone: The CDR3 ends on some other residue instead of the conserved phenylalanine or tryptophan, so this is likely a read error. Because the CDR3's place on the DNA is in doubt, the DNA is left out and the CDR3 is given as listed by TCRdb. CDR3 protein: CASSLDLNGLPIL. This rearrangement joins TRBV11-2 to TRBJ1-2. Inclusive of both ends, the CDR3 amounts to 13 amino acids. In germline, CDR1 is SGHAT, CDR2 FQNNGV.

CDR3 nucleotide sequence: TGTGCCAGCAGCCAAGATGGGACAGGGGTTTTAGGGACCTACGAGCAGTACTTC. Protein sequence: CASSQDGTGVLGTYEQYF. The chain employs TRBV4-2 and TRBJ2-7; 10 nucleotides align to TRBD1. V dropped 0 bases and J dropped 2; count of bases not matched to a gene: 10. Per the germline V gene, CDR1 is LGHNA and CDR2 is YNFKEQ. CDR3 length: 18 amino acids.

This chain connects TRBV6-5 to TRBJ2-6; D remains ambiguous. Trimming left V 4 bases short and J 2 bases short, with 3 bases between. CDR1 is MNHEY and CDR2 is SVGAGI in the germline V gene. The CDR3 loop spans 13 amino acids. The CDR3 DNA sequence: TGTGCCAGCAGTTTCGCTGGGGCCAACGTCCTGACTTTC. It translates to CASSFAGANVLTF.

The gene calls are TRBV29-1 and TRBJ1-5; a possible D gene is TRBD1 (5 bases). The CDR3 totals 14 residues. Germline V gene lookup returns CDR1 SQVTM and CDR2 ANQGSEA. V lost 5 bases and J 5 bases, leaving 16 bases between the germline ends. The CDR3, as DNA: TGCAGCGTTAGGTTGGAAGGGGCGGATCAGCCCCAGCATTTT. It is translated as CSVRLEGADQPQHF.

Written as DNA, the CDR3 is TGCGCCAGCGATACCGGGACAGGGCTCTACGAGCAGTACTTC. Translation gives CASDTGTGLYEQYF. The rearrangement joins TRBV5-1 to TRBJ2-7, with 9 bases aligning to TRBD1. This CDR3 has 14 amino acids. V dropped 7 bases and J dropped 3; count of bases not matched to a gene: 8. CDR1 is SGHRS and CDR2 is YFSETQ in the germline V gene. The variable domain in full, with the rest retrieved from reference TRBV5-1 and TRBJ2-7, is KAGVTQTPRYLIKTRGQQVTLSCSPISGHRSVSWYQQTPGQGLQFLFEYFSETQRNKGNFPGRFSGRQFSNSRSEMNVSTLELGDSALYLCASDTGTGLYEQYFGPGTRLTVT.

The rearrangement uses TRBV5-1 and TRBJ2-7; TRBD2 aligns across 9 bases. This CDR3 contains 14 residues. CDR1 SGHRS and CDR2 YFSETQ come from the germline V gene. The V gene end was trimmed by 3 bases and the J gene end by 6 bases; junction bases not matched to a gene: 7. The CDR3 spells CASSWWGTSSEQYF. The CDR3 DNA reads as TGCGCCAGCAGCTGGTGGGGGACTAGCTCCGAGCAGTACTTC.

This clone appeared once. The chain joins TRBV28 to TRBJ1-2; 12 nucleotides agree with TRBD1. The trim removed 4 bases at V and 5 bases at J, leaving 17 bases unmatched. This CDR3 is built from 19 residues. CDR1 is MDHEN and CDR2 is SYDVKM in the germline V gene. CDR3 DNA: TGTGCCAGCAGTTCAAGATTTAGTTCGGGACAGGGGGCGGTGTATGGCTACACCTTC. Protein: CASSSRFSSGQGAVYGYTF.

The gene calls are TRBV7-9 and TRBJ1-2, with D unclear. Germline CDR1 reads SEHNR; CDR2 reads FQNEAQ (reference sequence). The CDR3 covers 14 residues. V was pared by 2 bases and J by 4 bases, with 11 bases between. The CDR3 region is CASSLLGTTYGYTF. The DNA for the CDR3 is TGTGCCAGCAGCTTACTGGGCACGACCTATGGCTACACCTTC.

The chain employs TRBV27 and TRBJ2-1; 7 nucleotides line up with TRBD2. CDR3 length equals 16 residues. Trimming took 5 bases from V and 0 from J; bases not matched to a gene: 7. Germline values: CDR1 MNHEY, CDR2 SMNVEV (reference sequence). The CDR3 sequence: CASSPSGTSSYNEQFF. In DNA form, the CDR3 reads TGTGCCAGCAGTCCGAGCGGGACCAGCTCCTACAATGAGCAGTTCTTC.

J is TRBJ1-1 and V is TRBV6-1, with D uncertain. The germline V and J ends were trimmed by 10 bases and 0 bases, with 9 bases remaining between them. The CDR3 has 12 residues. From germline, CDR1 is MNHNS and CDR2 SASEGT. Written as DNA, the CDR3 is TGTGCCACCACAGAGCTGAACACTGAAGCTTTCTTT. This encodes CATTELNTEAFF.

The V gene is TRBV9, the J gene TRBJ2-5, with unresolved D. Per the germline V gene, CDR1 is SGDLS and CDR2 is YYNGEE. Trimming shortened V by 0 bases and J by 1 base, and 7 bases separated the two germline ends. CDR3 length: 14 amino acids. CDR3 sequence: CASSVAVAQETQYF. The CDR3 region has the DNA TGTGCCAGCAGCGTAGCTGTGGCCCAAGAGACCCAGTACTTC. The full variable domain, with the rest looked up from reference TRBV9 and TRBJ2-5, is DSGVTQTPKHLITATGQRVTLRCSPRSGDLSVYWYQQSLDQGLQFLIQYYNGEERAKGNILERFSAQQFPDLHSELNLSSLELGDSALYFCASSVAVAQETQYFGPGTRLLVL.

The gene calls are TRBV27 and TRBJ1-1; weak D call: TRBD1 (5 bases). This CDR3 comprises 14 residues. With 6 bases removed from V and 7 bases from J, the gap between germline ends came to 18 bases. Germline V gene data show CDR1 as MNHEY and CDR2 as SMNVEV (reference sequence). The CDR3 DNA sequence: TGTGCCAGCAGCCCTCCGGGACTCCTTAATGAAGCTTTCTTT. Amino acids: CASSPPGLLNEAFF.

This chain connects TRBV9 to TRBJ2-5; D may be TRBD1 (6 bases). V was cut by 3 bases and J by 4 bases, with 16 bases left in between. The CDR3 totals 15 residues. Per germline, CDR1 SGDLS and CDR2 YYNGEE. This CDR3 is CASSAAGVRGETQYF. The CDR3 nucleotides are TGTGCCAGCAGCGCGGCAGGGGTTAGAGGAGAGACCCAGTACTTC.